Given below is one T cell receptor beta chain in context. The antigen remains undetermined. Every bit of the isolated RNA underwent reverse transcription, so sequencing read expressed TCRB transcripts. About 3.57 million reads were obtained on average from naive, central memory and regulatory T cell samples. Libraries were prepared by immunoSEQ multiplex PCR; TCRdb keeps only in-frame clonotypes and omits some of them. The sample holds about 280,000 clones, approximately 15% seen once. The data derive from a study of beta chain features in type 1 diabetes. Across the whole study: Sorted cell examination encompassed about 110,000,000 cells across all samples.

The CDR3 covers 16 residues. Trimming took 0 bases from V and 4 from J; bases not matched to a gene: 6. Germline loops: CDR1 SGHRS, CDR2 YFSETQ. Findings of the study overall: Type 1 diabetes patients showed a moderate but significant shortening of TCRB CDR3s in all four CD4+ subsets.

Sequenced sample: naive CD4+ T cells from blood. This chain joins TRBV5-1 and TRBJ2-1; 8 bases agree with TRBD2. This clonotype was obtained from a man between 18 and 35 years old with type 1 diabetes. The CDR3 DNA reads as TGCGCCAGCAGCTTGGGCGCCGGACTAGCTTACAATGAGCAGTTCTTC. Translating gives CASSLGAGLAYNEQFF.